These 17 T cell receptor beta chains share one sample of origin, sequenced in a study of cytomegalovirus exposure and HLA in healthy donors. TCRdb's copy holds only in-frame clones and misses some; the assay was immunoSEQ multiplex PCR. The sample consists of 95,000 to 120,000 clones, 95% of them appearing once. Sequencing was carried out using PBMCs. The receptors come from a woman in her late teens or twenties in good health and CMV-seronegative.

V gene TRBV7-2 combines with J gene TRBJ1-2; the match to TRBD1 covers 7 bases. The V and J ends lost 4 bases and 7 bases, in that order; junction bases with no gene match: 12. Germline loops: CDR1 SGHTA, CDR2 FQGNSA. This CDR3 contains 15 residues. The CDR3 nucleotides are TGTGCCAGCAGCTCGAAGGCGACAGGGCAGGGTGGCTACACCTTC. Its protein product is CASSSKATGQGGYTF.

This clone was seen just once. The CDR3, as DNA: TGCGCCAGCAGCTCGGTAGGGCAGGGAATCGGGGAGCTGTTTTTT. It specifies CASSSVGQGIGELFF. V gene TRBV5-1 combines with J gene TRBJ2-2, with a possible D match to TRBD1 (5 bases). Germline-derived CDR1 and CDR2 are SGHRS and YFSETQ. The CDR3 contains 15 residues. V shed 3 bases and J shed 7 bases, with 16 bases lying between them.

This sequence joins TRBV27 and TRBJ1-4; TRBD1 is a possible D gene (6 bases). Trimming removed 6 bases at V and 8 bases at J, with 13 bases between. The CDR3 sequence is 13 residues long. CDR1 and CDR2 (germline): MNHEY, SMNVEV (reference sequence). The CDR3 here is CASRAGVGEKLFF. CDR3 coding DNA: TGTGCCAGCAGAGCAGGGGTTGGAGAAAAACTGTTTTTT.

The rearrangement uses TRBV9 and TRBJ2-7, with a tentative D call TRBD2 (5 bases). CDR3 length: 14 amino acids. The germline V and J ends were trimmed by 4 bases and 1 base, with 12 bases remaining between them. Germline CDR1 SGDLS, CDR2 YYNGEE. The CDR3 nucleotides read TGTGCCAGCAGCCTAACACCGGGATCCTACGAGCAGTACTTC. Its translation: CASSLTPGSYEQYF.

V is TRBV5-6 and J is TRBJ2-5; TRBD2 agrees at 8 bases. Germline V gene data show CDR1 as SGHDT and CDR2 as YYEEEE. The CDR3 runs 17 residues. V gave up 6 bases and J gave up 4 bases; unmatched junction bases: 17. The CDR3 nucleotides are TGTGCCAGCAACCGGCGGCTAGCGGGTATTCGTGCAGAGACCCAGTACTTC. This encodes CASNRRLAGIRAETQYF. Complete variable domain (other parts from reference TRBV5-6 and TRBJ2-5): DAGVTQSPTHLIKTRGQQVTLRCSPKSGHDTVSWYQQALGQGPQFIFQYYEEEERQRGNFPDRFSGHQFPNYSSELNVNALLLGDSALYLCASNRRLAGIRAETQYFGPGTRLLVL.

The chain links TRBV5-6 to TRBJ2-3; 7 nucleotides align to TRBD1. V dropped 2 bases and J dropped 4; count of bases not matched to a gene: 1. CDR1 and CDR2 (germline): SGHDT, YYEEEE. CDR3 length: 13 amino acids. Here the CDR3 reads CASSFTGADTQYF. CDR3 DNA: TGTGCCAGCAGCTTTACAGGGGCAGATACGCAGTATTTT.

The genes are TRBV30 and TRBJ1-2, with a weak D call TRBD1 (6 bases). CDR1 and CDR2 (germline): GTSNPN, SVGIG (reference sequence). The CDR3 contains 13 residues. V was trimmed by 4 bases and J by 8 bases, leaving 17 bases between them. CDR3 bases: TGTGCCTGGAATCTATTGACAGGAAGAGGCTACACCTTC. This sequence encodes CAWNLLTGRGYTF. Full variable domain (missing parts from reference TRBV30 and TRBJ1-2): SQTIHQWPATLVQPVGSPLSLECTVEGTSNPNLYWYRQAAGRGLQLLFYSVGIGQISSEVPQNLSASRPQDRQFILSSKKLLLSDSGFYLCAWNLLTGRGYTFGSGTRLTVV.

In its sample, this clone was seen once. The chain has TRBV7-9 and TRBJ2-5; 7 bases map to TRBD2. The germline V gene has CDR1 SEHNR and CDR2 FQNEAQ (reference sequence). V shed 5 bases and J 1 base; nucleotides not matched to a gene: 13. This CDR3 is 17 amino acids long. In nucleotides, the CDR3 is TGTGCCAGCAGCACCCACCCTAGCGGTCTGTCCCAAGAGACCCAGTACTTC. It translates to CASSTHPSGLSQETQYF.

The chain joins TRBV19 to TRBJ2-5; 10 positions match TRBD2. Trimming at V came to 1 base and at J to 5 bases, leaving 7 bases not matched to a gene. Per the germline V gene, CDR1 is LNHDA and CDR2 is SQIVND (reference sequence). This CDR3 region has 16 residues. The CDR3 sequence is CASSIAASGGHETQYF. As DNA, the CDR3 is TGTGCCAGTAGTATAGCTGCTAGCGGGGGTCACGAGACCCAGTACTTC.

This chain connects TRBV28 to TRBJ1-2; TRBD1 matches 7 bases. Germline V gene sequence: CDR1 MDHEN, CDR2 SYDVKM. The CDR3 has 14 amino acids. J gave up 4 bases and V 2 bases, and 4 bases lay outside the gene matches. As DNA, the CDR3 is TGTGCCAGCAGTTTACGGGACAGCCTCTATGGCTACACCTTC. Encoded protein: CASSLRDSLYGYTF.

The gene calls are TRBV7-6 and TRBJ1-2; 10 bases are a match to TRBD1. Trimming removed 0 bases from V and 5 bases from J; junction bases left unmatched: 6. This CDR3 comprises 16 residues. Germline assignment: CDR1 SGHVS and CDR2 FNYEAQ. The CDR3, as DNA: TGTGCCAGCAGCTTAGCGGCGGACAGGGGGTTTTATGGCTACACCTTC. Translating gives CASSLAADRGFYGYTF.

The genes are TRBV19 and TRBJ1-2; unclear D gene. Trimming stripped 6 bases from V and 0 bases from J, with 8 bases between. This CDR3 has 13 amino acids. The germline V gene has CDR1 LNHDA and CDR2 SQIVND (reference sequence). CDR3 loop: CASRTAANYGYTF. CDR3 DNA: TGTGCCAGTAGGACTGCGGCTAACTATGGCTACACCTTC.

The V gene is TRBV5-1, the J gene TRBJ2-3; the match to TRBD2 covers 16 bases. V was pared by 3 bases and J by 1 base, with 5 bases of the junction left unmatched. Germline loops: CDR1 SGHRS, CDR2 YFSETQ. This CDR3 contains 18 residues. CDR3 bases: TGCGCCAGCAGCTACGGGACTAGCGGGGGGGGAGGCACAGATACGCAGTATTTT. This codes for CASSYGTSGGGGTDTQYF.

DNA of the CDR3: TGTGCCAGCAGCCACTACACAGGGGGGGACTATGGCTACACCTTC. Its protein product is CASSHYTGGDYGYTF. The chain is built from TRBV6-6 and TRBJ1-2, with 8 bases fitting TRBD1. Germline-derived CDR1 and CDR2 are MNHNY and SVGAGI (reference sequence). This CDR3 comprises 15 residues. Trimming cost V 6 bases and J 3 bases; bases outside gene matches: 9.

The chain uses TRBV7-2 and TRBJ2-3; perhaps TRBD2 as D (5 bases). The germline CDR1 and CDR2 sequences are SGHTA and FQGNSA. V was cut by 0 bases and J by 3 bases, with 7 bases left in between. The CDR3 has 14 amino acids. This CDR3 is CASSLAGRTDTQYF. CDR3 bases: TGTGCCAGCAGCTTAGCGGGGAGAACAGATACGCAGTATTTT.

The J gene is TRBJ2-1, the V gene TRBV7-6; TRBD2 matches 11 bases. The trim removed 5 bases at V and 5 bases at J, leaving 8 bases unmatched. The CDR3 is 16 residues long. Looked up from germline, CDR1 is SGHVS and CDR2 is FNYEAQ. CDR3 sequence: CASSPIAGGQDNEQFF. The CDR3 DNA reads TGTGCCAGCAGCCCGATAGCGGGGGGGCAAGACAATGAGCAGTTCTTC. Looking up the rest from reference TRBV7-6 and TRBJ2-1 gives the full variable domain: GAGVSQSPRYKVTKRGQDVALRCDPISGHVSLYWYRQALGQGPEFLTYFNYEAQQDKSGLPNDRFSAERPEGSISTLTIQRTEQRDSAMYRCASSPIAGGQDNEQFFGPGTRLTVL.

CDR3 sequence: CASSPGTSVGEQYF. Written as DNA, the CDR3 is TGTGCCAGCTCACCTGGGACATCAGTTGGGGAGCAGTACTTC. The chain combines TRBV18 with TRBJ2-7; a weak D match, TRBD1 (6 bases). Germline V gene sequence: CDR1 KGHSH, CDR2 LQKENI. The germline V and J ends were trimmed by 3 bases and 7 bases, with 16 bases remaining between them. There are 14 residues in the CDR3.